The subject of this entry is one T cell receptor (beta chain). The antigen remains undetermined. This record belongs to a study of shared clonotypes between healthy human individuals. V was clipped by 5 bases and J by 6 bases, with 7 bases between them. This CDR3 has 11 amino acids. CDR1 GTSNPN and CDR2 SVGIG come from the germline V gene (reference sequence). The authors' processing: From ImmunoSEQ came sequences covering only the junction and carrying no quality scores, so filtering differed. TCRdb's copy holds only in-frame clones and misses some; the assay was immunoSEQ multiplex PCR. D and trimming come from the DNA, and the V and J calls and clone size come from that table. Of 470,000 or so clones in the sample, 78% were seen once. Study-level points and caveats: Only blood was sampled; tissue repertoires likely differ.

The rearrangement links TRBV30 to TRBJ2-2, with D unresolved. The receptor's source is a woman aged 35 to 49 in good health. Some clones in this sample may be carry-over from other donors' samples. The sequencing sample was made of PBMCs. Here the CDR3 DNA reads TGTGCCTGGTCGCGACCCGGGGAGCTGTTTTTT. This translates into CAWSRPGELFF.